This T cell receptor (beta chain) was observed in a study of blood T cell repertoires in COVID-19. Method: immunoSEQ multiplex PCR; TCRdb's copy keeps in-frame clones and lacks some. Among 150,000 to 200,000 clones, more than 75% were seen once, and the ten largest hold approximately 4.5%. The clonotype was recovered from a human donor in a cohort sampled during active COVID-19. Sample: peripheral blood.

CDR3 DNA: TGTGCCTTTACGGACAGCCCGAATTCACCCCTCCACTTT. Translating gives CAFTDSPNSPLHF. The chain uses TRBV30 and TRBJ1-6, with D possibly TRBD1 on 6 matching bases. Per the germline V gene, CDR1 is GTSNPN and CDR2 is SVGIG (reference sequence). Trimming pared 7 bases from V and 7 bases from J, leaving 14 bases between. This CDR3 comprises 13 residues.